Listed below are T cell receptor beta chains from one sample, sequenced in a study of cytomegalovirus exposure and HLA in healthy donors. Assay used: immunoSEQ multiplex PCR; TCRdb lists only in-frame clones, some missing. The repertoire holds about 160,000 clones, about 95% seen once, with roughly 0.83% in the top ten. The sequencing input was PBMCs. The source is a woman aged 18-30 years in good health and CMV-seronegative. CDR3s include the opening cysteine and the closing phenylalanine or tryptophan. D genes are given only for firm matches. Size is omitted from some rows. Given values are once, few, many or a class for expanded clones.

. . TRBJ1-4 TRBV7-9 16 CASSFTQGQGNEKLFF TGTGCCAGCAGCTTTACCCAGGGGCAGGGAAATGAAAAACTGTTTTTT
TRBD1 . TRBJ1-1 TRBV5-1 15 CASSRQGRSNTEAFF TGCGCCAGCAGCCGACAGGGGAGATCGAACACTGAAGCTTTCTTT
TRBD1 . TRBJ1-2 TRBV27 15 CASSPGTGSNYGYTF TGTGCCAGCAGTCCAGGGACAGGATCTAACTATGGCTACACCTTC
. . TRBJ2-5 TRBV7-2 15 CASSGSGLKAETQYF TGTGCCAGCAGCGGGAGCGGGCTCAAGGCGGAGACCCAGTACTTC
. . TRBJ2-7 TRBV5-6 12 CASSFQGYEQYF TGTGCCAGCAGCTTTCAGGGCTACGAGCAGTACTTC
. . TRBJ1-2 TRBV9 15 CASSVGTALNYGYTF TGTGCCAGCAGCGTAGGGACAGCGCTAAACTATGGCTACACCTTC
. . TRBJ2-7 TRBV4-3 15 CASSQDFRGLYEQYF TGCGCCAGCAGCCAAGACTTTCGAGGCCTCTACGAGCAGTACTTC
TRBD1 . TRBJ2-5 TRBV6-5 14 CASSRGITQETQYF TGTGCCAGCAGCAGGGGGATTACACAAGAGACCCAGTACTTC
. . TRBJ2-7 TRBV6-6 13 CASSYEGGSEQYF TGTGCCAGCAGTTATGAGGGCGGCAGCGAGCAGTACTTC
. once TRBJ2-7 TRBV4-3 15 CASSQDRGLDYEQYF TGCGCCAGCAGCCAAGATCGGGGGTTGGACTACGAGCAGTACTTC
. . TRBJ1-4 TRBV9 15 CASSAYLGANEKLFF TGTGCCAGCAGCGCCTACCTAGGGGCGAATGAAAAACTGTTTTTT
. once TRBJ1-1 TRBV2 15 CASSVSLGPGTEAFF TGTGCCAGCAGCGTGTCGTTAGGGCCGGGAACTGAAGCTTTCTTT